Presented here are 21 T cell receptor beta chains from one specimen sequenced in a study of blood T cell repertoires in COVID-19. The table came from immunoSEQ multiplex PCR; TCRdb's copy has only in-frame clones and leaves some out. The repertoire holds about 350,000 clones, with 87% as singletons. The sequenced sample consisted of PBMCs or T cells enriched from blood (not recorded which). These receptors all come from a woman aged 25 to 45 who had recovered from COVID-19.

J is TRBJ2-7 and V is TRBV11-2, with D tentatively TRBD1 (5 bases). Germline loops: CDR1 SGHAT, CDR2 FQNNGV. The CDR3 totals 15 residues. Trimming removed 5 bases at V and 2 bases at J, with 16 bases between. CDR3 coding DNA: TGTGCCAGCAGCCTGGGAAGGGGTCTAACCTACGAGCAGTACTTC. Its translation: CASSLGRGLTYEQYF.

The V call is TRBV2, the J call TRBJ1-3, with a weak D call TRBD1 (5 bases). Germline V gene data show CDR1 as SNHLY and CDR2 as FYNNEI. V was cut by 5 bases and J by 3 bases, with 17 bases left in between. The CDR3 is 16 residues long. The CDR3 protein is CASSPDPGFIGNTIYF. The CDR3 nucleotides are TGTGCCAGCAGTCCCGATCCAGGGTTTATTGGAAACACCATATATTTT. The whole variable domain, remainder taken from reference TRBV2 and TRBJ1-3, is EPEVTQTPSHQVTQMGQEVILRCVPISNHLYFYWYRQILGQKVEFLVSFYNNEISEKSEIFDDQFSVERPDGSNFTLKIRSTKLEDSAMYFCASSPDPGFIGNTIYFGEGSWLTVV.

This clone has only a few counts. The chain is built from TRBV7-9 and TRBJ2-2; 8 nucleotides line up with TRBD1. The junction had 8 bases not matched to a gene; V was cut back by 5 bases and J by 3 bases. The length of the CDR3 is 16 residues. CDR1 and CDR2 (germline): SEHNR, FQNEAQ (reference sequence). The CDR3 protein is CASSLLEQGDTGELFF. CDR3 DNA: TGTGCCAGCAGCCTCCTCGAACAGGGGGACACCGGGGAGCTGTTTTTT.

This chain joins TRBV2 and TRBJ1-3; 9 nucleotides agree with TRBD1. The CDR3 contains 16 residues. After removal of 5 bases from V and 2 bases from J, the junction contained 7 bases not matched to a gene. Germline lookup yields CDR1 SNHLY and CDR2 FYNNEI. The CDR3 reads CASSIYGTGTGNTIYF. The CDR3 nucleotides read TGTGCCAGCAGTATATACGGGACAGGGACTGGAAACACCATATATTTT.

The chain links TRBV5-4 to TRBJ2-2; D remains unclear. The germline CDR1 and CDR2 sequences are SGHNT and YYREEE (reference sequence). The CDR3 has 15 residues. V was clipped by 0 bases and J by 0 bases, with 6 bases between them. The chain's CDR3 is CASSLAVSNTGELFF. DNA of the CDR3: TGTGCCAGCAGCTTGGCAGTCTCGAACACCGGGGAGCTGTTTTTT.

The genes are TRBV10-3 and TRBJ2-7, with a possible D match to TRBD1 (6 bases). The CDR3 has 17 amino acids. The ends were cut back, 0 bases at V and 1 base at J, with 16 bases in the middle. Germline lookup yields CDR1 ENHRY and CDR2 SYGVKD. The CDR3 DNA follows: TGTGCCATCAGTGAGTCGTTGGTTGGCGACAGGTCCTACGAGCAGTACTTC. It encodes CAISESLVGDRSYEQYF.

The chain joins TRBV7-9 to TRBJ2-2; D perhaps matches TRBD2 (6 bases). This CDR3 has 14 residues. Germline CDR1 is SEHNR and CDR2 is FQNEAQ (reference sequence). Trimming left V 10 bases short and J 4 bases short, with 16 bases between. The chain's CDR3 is CANPRGGSTGELFF. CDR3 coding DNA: TGTGCCAACCCCCGCGGAGGGTCCACCGGGGAGCTGTTTTTT.

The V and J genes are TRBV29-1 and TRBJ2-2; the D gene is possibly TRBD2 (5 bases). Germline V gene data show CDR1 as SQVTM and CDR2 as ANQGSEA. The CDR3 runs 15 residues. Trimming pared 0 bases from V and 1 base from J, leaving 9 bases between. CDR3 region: CSVEERAVNTGELFF. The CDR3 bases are TGCAGCGTTGAAGAGAGGGCTGTGAACACCGGGGAGCTGTTTTTT.

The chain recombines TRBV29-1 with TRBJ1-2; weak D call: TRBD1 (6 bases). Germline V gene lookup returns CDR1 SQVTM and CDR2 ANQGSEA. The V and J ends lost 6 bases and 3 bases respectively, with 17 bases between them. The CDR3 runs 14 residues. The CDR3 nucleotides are TGCAGCGTGAATTCGAGGGGGTTCTACTATGGCTACACCTTC. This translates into CSVNSRGFYYGYTF.

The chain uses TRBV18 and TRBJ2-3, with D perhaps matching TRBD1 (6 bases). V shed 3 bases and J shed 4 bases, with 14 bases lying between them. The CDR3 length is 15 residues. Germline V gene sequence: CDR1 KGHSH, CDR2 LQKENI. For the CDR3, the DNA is TGTGCCAGCTCACCGGGCGCAGGGGATTCAGATACGCAGTATTTT. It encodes CASSPGAGDSDTQYF.

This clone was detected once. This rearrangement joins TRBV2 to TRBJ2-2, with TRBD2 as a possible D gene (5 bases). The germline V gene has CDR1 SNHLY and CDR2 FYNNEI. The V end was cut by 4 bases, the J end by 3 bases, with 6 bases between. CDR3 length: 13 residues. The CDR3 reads CASSVEDTGELFF. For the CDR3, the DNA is TGTGCCAGCAGTGTGGAGGACACCGGGGAGCTGTTTTTT.

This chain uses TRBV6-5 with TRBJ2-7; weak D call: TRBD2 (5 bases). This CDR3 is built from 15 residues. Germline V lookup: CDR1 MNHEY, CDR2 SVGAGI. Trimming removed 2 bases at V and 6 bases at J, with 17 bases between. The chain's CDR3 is CASSYHPAGVGEQYF. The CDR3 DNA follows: TGTGCCAGCAGTTACCACCCGGCGGGTGTAGGCGAGCAGTACTTC.

The CDR3 bases are TGTGCCAGCAGCTTGGCCAACGGGAGACACAATGAGCAGTTCTTC. Encoded protein: CASSLANGRHNEQFF. The rearrangement uses TRBV5-6 and TRBJ2-1; possibly TRBD2 for D (6 bases). This CDR3 has 15 amino acids. Trimming removed 0 bases at V and 5 bases at J, with 12 bases between. Per the germline V gene, CDR1 is SGHDT and CDR2 is YYEEEE.

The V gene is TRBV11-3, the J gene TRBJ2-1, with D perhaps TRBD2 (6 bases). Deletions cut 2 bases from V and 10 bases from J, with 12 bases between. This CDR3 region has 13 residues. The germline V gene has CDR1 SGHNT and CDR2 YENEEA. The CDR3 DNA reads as TGTGCCAGCAGCTTATTTAGCGGAGCCGAGCAGTTCTTC. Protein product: CASSLFSGAEQFF.

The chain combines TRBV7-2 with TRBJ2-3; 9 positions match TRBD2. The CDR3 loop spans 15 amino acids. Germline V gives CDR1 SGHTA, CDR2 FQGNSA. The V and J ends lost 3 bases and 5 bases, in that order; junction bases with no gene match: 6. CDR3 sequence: CASSLQLAGEDTQYF. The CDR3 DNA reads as TGTGCCAGCAGCTTGCAGTTAGCGGGGGAAGATACGCAGTATTTT.

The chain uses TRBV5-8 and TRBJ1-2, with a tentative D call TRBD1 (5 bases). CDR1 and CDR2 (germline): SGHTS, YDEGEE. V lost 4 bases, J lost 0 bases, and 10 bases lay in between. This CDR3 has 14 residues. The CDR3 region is CASSTQVTNYGYTF. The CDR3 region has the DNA TGTGCCAGCAGCACACAGGTTACTAACTATGGCTACACCTTC.

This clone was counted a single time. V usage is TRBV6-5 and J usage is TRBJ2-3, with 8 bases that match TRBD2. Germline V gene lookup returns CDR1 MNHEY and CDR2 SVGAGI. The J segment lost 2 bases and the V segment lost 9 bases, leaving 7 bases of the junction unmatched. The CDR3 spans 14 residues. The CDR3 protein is CASRRAGVTDTQYF. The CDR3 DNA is TGTGCCAGTAGACGAGCGGGGGTCACAGATACGCAGTATTTT.

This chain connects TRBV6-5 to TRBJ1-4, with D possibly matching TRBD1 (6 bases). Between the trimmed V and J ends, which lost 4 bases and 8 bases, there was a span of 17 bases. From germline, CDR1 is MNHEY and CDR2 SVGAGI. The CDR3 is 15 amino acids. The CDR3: CASSSAQGRGEKLFF. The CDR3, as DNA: TGTGCCAGCAGTTCCGCACAGGGTAGGGGGGAAAAACTGTTTTTT.

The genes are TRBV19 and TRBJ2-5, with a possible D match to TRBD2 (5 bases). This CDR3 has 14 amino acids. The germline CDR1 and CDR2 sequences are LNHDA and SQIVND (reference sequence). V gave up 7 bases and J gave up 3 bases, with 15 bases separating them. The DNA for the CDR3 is TGTGCCAGTACTGGAATGGAGGAGGAAGAGACCCAGTACTTC. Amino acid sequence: CASTGMEEEETQYF.

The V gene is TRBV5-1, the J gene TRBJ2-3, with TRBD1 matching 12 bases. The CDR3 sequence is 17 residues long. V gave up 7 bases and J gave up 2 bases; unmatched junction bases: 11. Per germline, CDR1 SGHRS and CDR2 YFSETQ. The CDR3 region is CASSPGTGGQNTDTQYF. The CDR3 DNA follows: TGCGCCAGCTCCCCCGGGACAGGGGGCCAAAACACAGATACGCAGTATTTT.

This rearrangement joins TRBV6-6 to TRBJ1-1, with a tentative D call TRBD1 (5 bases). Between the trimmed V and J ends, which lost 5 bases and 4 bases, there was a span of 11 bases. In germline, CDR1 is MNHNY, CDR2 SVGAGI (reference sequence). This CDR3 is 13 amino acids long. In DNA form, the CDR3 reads TGTGCCAGCAGTCTGACAGTGGCCACTGAAGCTTTCTTT. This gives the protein CASSLTVATEAFF.